The rows below give T cell receptor beta chains drawn from one sample of a study of CD4 T cells in relation to SARS-CoV-2 and coronaviruses. Their antigens are not known. Profiling relied on immunoSEQ multiplex PCR, and the TCRdb table lists in-frame clones only, not all of them. The data show about 19,000 clones, with 70% to 80% seen just once and around 25% held by the top ten. Sample: CD4+ T cells from PBMCs, cultured in vitro. The source of these receptors is a human donor in good health. Each CDR3 is given with its conserved first and last residue. The order of the fields is J gene, D gene, V gene, clone size, CDR3 DNA, CDR3 protein. A D gene is named only where the DNA matches it firmly. The listing skips clone size in some rows; elsewhere it reads once, few, many or a size class.

j_call: TRBJ2-5; d_call: .; v_call: TRBV7-2; clone_size: .; cdr3_nt: TGTGCCAGCAGCTTACAAAGACAGTCCCAAGAGACCCAGTACTTC; cdr3_aa: CASSLQRQSQETQYF
j_call: TRBJ2-3; d_call: TRBD2; v_call: TRBV4-3; clone_size: .; cdr3_nt: TGCGCCAGCAGCCAAGATCCTAGCGGGAGGTTAGATACGCAGTATTTT; cdr3_aa: CASSQDPSGRLDTQYF
j_call: TRBJ1-5; d_call: .; v_call: TRBV7-6; clone_size: few; cdr3_nt: TGTGCCAGCAGCTTAGGCCAGGGTAATGAGGGTCAGCCCCAGCATTTT; cdr3_aa: CASSLGQGNEGQPQHF
j_call: TRBJ2-1; d_call: .; v_call: TRBV4-2; clone_size: few; cdr3_nt: TGTGCCAGCAGCCAAGAAGGTGGGGGACCAGCCGTCGATGAGCAGTTCTTC; cdr3_aa: CASSQEGGGPAVDEQFF
j_call: TRBJ2-2; d_call: .; v_call: TRBV19; clone_size: few; cdr3_nt: TGTGCCAGTAGTCCTCAGATGGCCGGGGAGCTGTTTTTT; cdr3_aa: CASSPQMAGELFF
j_call: TRBJ1-5; d_call: .; v_call: TRBV5-8; clone_size: .; cdr3_nt: TGTGCCAGCAGCCGAAGACCGGTTAGCAATCAGCCCCAGCATTTT; cdr3_aa: CASSRRPVSNQPQHF
j_call: TRBJ1-1; d_call: .; v_call: TRBV7-9; clone_size: .; cdr3_nt: TGTGCCATTGGGGGCATTGAAGCTTTCTTT; cdr3_aa: CAIGGIEAFF
j_call: TRBJ1-5; d_call: .; v_call: TRBV20-1; clone_size: large; cdr3_nt: TGCAGTGCTAGTGAAGTTGCCTCGCGGGGTCAGCCCCAGCATTTT; cdr3_aa: CSASEVASRGQPQHF
j_call: TRBJ2-7; d_call: .; v_call: TRBV12-3/TRBV12-4; clone_size: .; cdr3_nt: TGTGCCAGCAGTGCCCCCTACGAGCAGTACTTC; cdr3_aa: CASSAPYEQYF
j_call: TRBJ2-6; d_call: .; v_call: TRBV19; clone_size: once; cdr3_nt: TGTGCCAGTACCCCCTACCAGGGTTTGATTTACTCTGGGGCCAACGTCCTGACTTTC; cdr3_aa: CASTPYQGLIYSGANVLTF
j_call: TRBJ1-2; d_call: TRBD1; v_call: TRBV29-1; clone_size: .; cdr3_nt: TGCAGCGTTCAGACAGGGGCGCGTTTCTATGGCTACACCTTC; cdr3_aa: CSVQTGARFYGYTF
j_call: TRBJ2-5; d_call: .; v_call: TRBV11-1; clone_size: .; cdr3_nt: TGTGCCAGCAGCTTGGAACAGCTAGAGACCCAGTACTTC; cdr3_aa: CASSLEQLETQYF
j_call: TRBJ2-1; d_call: TRBD1; v_call: TRBV5-1; clone_size: few; cdr3_nt: TGCGCCAGCAGGCCAACCGGGACAGGGTTAGACAATGAGCAGTTCTTC; cdr3_aa: CASRPTGTGLDNEQFF
j_call: TRBJ1-2; d_call: TRBD1; v_call: TRBV18; clone_size: .; cdr3_nt: TGTGCCAGCTCACCACTGGACAGGGTTATGAGTGGCTACACCTTC; cdr3_aa: CASSPLDRVMSGYTF
j_call: TRBJ2-5; d_call: TRBD1; v_call: TRBV5-4; clone_size: .; cdr3_nt: TGTGCCAGCAGCTTGAGGGACAGCAAAGAGACCCAGTACTTC; cdr3_aa: CASSLRDSKETQYF
j_call: TRBJ1-4; d_call: TRBD1; v_call: TRBV10-2; clone_size: few; cdr3_nt: TGCGCCAGCAGGGACTCGGACAGGGGTGACGAAAAACTGTTTTTT; cdr3_aa: CASRDSDRGDEKLFF
j_call: TRBJ2-3; d_call: TRBD1; v_call: TRBV24-1; clone_size: .; cdr3_nt: TGTGCCACCAGTGACGCTACCGGGACAGGCCGGGATACGCAGTATTTT; cdr3_aa: CATSDATGTGRDTQYF
j_call: TRBJ1-1; d_call: .; v_call: TRBV3-1/TRBV3-2; clone_size: .; cdr3_nt: TGTGCCAGCAGCCTAGTTCCTCAAACAGCATTTGAAGCTTTCTTT; cdr3_aa: CASSLVPQTAFEAFF
j_call: TRBJ2-7; d_call: TRBD2; v_call: TRBV11-2; clone_size: .; cdr3_nt: TGTGCCAGCAGCTTCACGGACGGAGGACTAGCGGAAACCTACGAGCAGTACTTC; cdr3_aa: CASSFTDGGLAETYEQYF
j_call: TRBJ1-1; d_call: TRBD1; v_call: TRBV9; clone_size: once; cdr3_nt: TGTGCCAGCAGCGCGGCTATGGGGACAGGGGACCAGAACACTGAAGCTTTCTTT; cdr3_aa: CASSAAMGTGDQNTEAFF
j_call: TRBJ1-3; d_call: .; v_call: TRBV7-8; clone_size: .; cdr3_nt: TGTGCCAGCAGCTTGAGGCGGGACTCTGGAAACACCATATATTTT; cdr3_aa: CASSLRRDSGNTIYF
j_call: TRBJ2-7; d_call: .; v_call: TRBV18; clone_size: .; cdr3_nt: TGTGCCAGCTCACCAGAGGGCAATCCCTACGAGCAGTACTTC; cdr3_aa: CASSPEGNPYEQYF
j_call: TRBJ1-1; d_call: TRBD1; v_call: TRBV27; clone_size: .; cdr3_nt: TGTGCCAGCAGTGAGAGACAGGGGTCTGAAGCTTTCTTT; cdr3_aa: CASSERQGSEAFF
j_call: TRBJ1-5; d_call: TRBD1; v_call: TRBV12-3/TRBV12-4; clone_size: .; cdr3_nt: TGTGCCAGCAGTATGACAGGGGATCAGCCCCAGCATTTT; cdr3_aa: CASSMTGDQPQHF
j_call: TRBJ2-7; d_call: TRBD2; v_call: TRBV7-8; clone_size: few; cdr3_nt: TGTGCCAGCAGCTCGGGGGGCGGACTAGCGGAGCACGAGCAGTACTTC; cdr3_aa: CASSSGGGLAEHEQYF
j_call: TRBJ1-3; d_call: .; v_call: TRBV19; clone_size: .; cdr3_nt: TGTGCCAGTAGTACGGTCCCAAACACCATATATTTT; cdr3_aa: CASSTVPNTIYF
j_call: TRBJ2-3; d_call: .; v_call: TRBV18; clone_size: .; cdr3_nt: TGTGCCAGCTCTCCCTTACAGGGTACAGGCACAGATACGCAGTATTTT; cdr3_aa: CASSPLQGTGTDTQYF
j_call: TRBJ2-7; d_call: .; v_call: TRBV10-2; clone_size: .; cdr3_nt: TGCGCCAGCAGTGAGTCAAGGGGTGAGCAGTACTTC; cdr3_aa: CASSESRGEQYF
j_call: TRBJ2-3; d_call: .; v_call: TRBV10-3; clone_size: .; cdr3_nt: TGTGCCAGTAGAGACCCCCTAGGTAGCACAGATACGCAGTATTTT; cdr3_aa: CASRDPLGSTDTQYF
j_call: TRBJ2-7; d_call: .; v_call: TRBV2; clone_size: .; cdr3_nt: TGTGCCAGCACGAAGTCACTCCGTGTCGCCGAGCAGTACTTC; cdr3_aa: CASTKSLRVAEQYF
j_call: TRBJ1-2; d_call: .; v_call: TRBV6-5; clone_size: .; cdr3_nt: TGTGCCAGCAGTTACACGGGGAACTATGGCTACACCTTC; cdr3_aa: CASSYTGNYGYTF
j_call: TRBJ2-7; d_call: .; v_call: TRBV4-1; clone_size: .; cdr3_nt: TGCGCCAGCAGCCAAGAAGTGAGCCTTGGACCGGAGCAGTACTTC; cdr3_aa: CASSQEVSLGPEQYF
j_call: TRBJ2-7; d_call: .; v_call: TRBV19; clone_size: .; cdr3_nt: TGTGCCAGTAGCCCCCGGGACACCTACGAGCAGTACTTC; cdr3_aa: CASSPRDTYEQYF
j_call: TRBJ1-5; d_call: TRBD1; v_call: TRBV10-3; clone_size: once; cdr3_nt: TGTGCCATCAGTCGGGACAGGGGGAATCAGCCCCAGCATTTT; cdr3_aa: CAISRDRGNQPQHF
j_call: TRBJ2-3; d_call: .; v_call: TRBV21-1; clone_size: .; cdr3_nt: TGTGCCAGCCTCGGGACAGGGAACACAGATACGCAGTATTTT; cdr3_aa: CASLGTGNTDTQYF
j_call: TRBJ1-3; d_call: .; v_call: TRBV30; clone_size: .; cdr3_nt: TGTGCCTGGGTGACAGCATTCTCTGGAAACACCATATATTTT; cdr3_aa: CAWVTAFSGNTIYF
j_call: TRBJ2-3; d_call: TRBD2; v_call: TRBV5-4; clone_size: few; cdr3_nt: TGTGCCAGCAGCTCCGGACTAGCGGGAGTTTCAGATACGCAGTATTTT; cdr3_aa: CASSSGLAGVSDTQYF
j_call: TRBJ1-4; d_call: .; v_call: TRBV4-3; clone_size: .; cdr3_nt: TGCGCCAGCAGCCAAGATCTGAGTGGGGGAACAACTAATGAAAAACTGTTTTTT; cdr3_aa: CASSQDLSGGTTNEKLFF
j_call: TRBJ1-2; d_call: TRBD1; v_call: TRBV7-2; clone_size: .; cdr3_nt: TGTGCCAGCAGCTCAATCAGGGGGCACGGTGGCTACACCTTC; cdr3_aa: CASSSIRGHGGYTF
j_call: TRBJ2-3; d_call: .; v_call: TRBV19; clone_size: .; cdr3_nt: TGTGCAAGCGGTAGAGGGGGGGGAGATACGCAGTATTTT; cdr3_aa: CASGRGGGDTQYF
j_call: TRBJ1-5; d_call: .; v_call: TRBV2; clone_size: .; cdr3_nt: TGTGCCAGCAGTCCCGAGAGTAATCAGCCCCAGCATTTT; cdr3_aa: CASSPESNQPQHF